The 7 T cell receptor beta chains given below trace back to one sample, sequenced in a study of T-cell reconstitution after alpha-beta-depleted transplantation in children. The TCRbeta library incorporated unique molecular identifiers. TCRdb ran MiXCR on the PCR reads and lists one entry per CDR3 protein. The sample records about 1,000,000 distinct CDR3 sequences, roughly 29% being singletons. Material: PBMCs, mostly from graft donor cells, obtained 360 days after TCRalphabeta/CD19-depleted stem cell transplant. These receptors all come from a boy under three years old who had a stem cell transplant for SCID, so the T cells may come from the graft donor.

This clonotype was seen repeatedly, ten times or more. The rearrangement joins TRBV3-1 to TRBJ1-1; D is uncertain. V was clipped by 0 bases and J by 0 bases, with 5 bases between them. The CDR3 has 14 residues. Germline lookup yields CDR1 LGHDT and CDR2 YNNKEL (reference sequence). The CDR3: CASSQDLLNTEAFF. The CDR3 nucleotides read TGTGCCAGCAGCCAAGATTTGCTGAACACTGAAGCTTTCTTT.

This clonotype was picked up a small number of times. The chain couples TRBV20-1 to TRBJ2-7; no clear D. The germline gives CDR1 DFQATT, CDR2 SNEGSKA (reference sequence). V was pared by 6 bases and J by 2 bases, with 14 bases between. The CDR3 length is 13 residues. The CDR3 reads CSAPAGRAYEQYF. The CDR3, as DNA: TGCAGTGCCCCAGCAGGACGGGCCTACGAGCAGTACTTC.

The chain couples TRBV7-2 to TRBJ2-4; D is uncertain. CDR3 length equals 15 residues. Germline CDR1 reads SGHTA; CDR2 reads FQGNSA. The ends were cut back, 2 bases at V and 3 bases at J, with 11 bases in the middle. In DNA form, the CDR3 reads TGTGCCAGCAGCTTATCTTTCTTGGGCAAAAACATTCAGTACTTC. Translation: CASSLSFLGKNIQYF.

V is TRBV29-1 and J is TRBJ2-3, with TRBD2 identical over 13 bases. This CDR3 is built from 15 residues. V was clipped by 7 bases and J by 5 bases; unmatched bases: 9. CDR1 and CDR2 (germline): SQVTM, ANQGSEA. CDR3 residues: CSAWTSGSIQDTQYF. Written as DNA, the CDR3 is TGCAGCGCCTGGACTAGCGGGAGTATCCAAGATACGCAGTATTTT.

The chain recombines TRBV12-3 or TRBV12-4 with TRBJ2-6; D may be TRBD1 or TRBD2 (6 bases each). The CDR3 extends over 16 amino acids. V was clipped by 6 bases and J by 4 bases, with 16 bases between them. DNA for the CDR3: TGTGCCAGCAGCGACAGGCCGGGGGAAGGGGCCAACGTCCTGACTTTC. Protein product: CASSDRPGEGANVLTF.

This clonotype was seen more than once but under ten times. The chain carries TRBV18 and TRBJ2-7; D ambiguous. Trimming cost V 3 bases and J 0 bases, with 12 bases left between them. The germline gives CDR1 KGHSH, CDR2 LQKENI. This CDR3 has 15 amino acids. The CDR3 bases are TGTGCCAGCTCACCTATAAAACAGCGCTCCTACGAGCAGTACTTC. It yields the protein CASSPIKQRSYEQYF.

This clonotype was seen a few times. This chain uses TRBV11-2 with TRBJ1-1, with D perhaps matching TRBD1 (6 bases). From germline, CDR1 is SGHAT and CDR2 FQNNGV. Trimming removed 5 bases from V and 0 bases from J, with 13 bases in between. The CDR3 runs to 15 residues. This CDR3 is CASSRRGAMNTEAFF. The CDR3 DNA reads TGTGCCAGCAGCCGGAGGGGGGCCATGAACACTGAAGCTTTCTTT. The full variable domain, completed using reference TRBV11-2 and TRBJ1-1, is EAGVAQSPRYKIIEKRQSVAFWCNPISGHATLYWYQQILGQGPKLLIQFQNNGVVDDSQLPKDRFSAERLKGVDSTLKIQPAKLEDSAVYLCASSRRGAMNTEAFFGQGTRLTVV.